Listed here are 21 T cell receptor beta chains from one sample, sequenced in a study of a mutant IDH1 vaccine in newly diagnosed glioma. Noted time point: week 47, end of study. With topical imiquimod, each dose of the vaccine consisted of 300 ug of mutant IDH1 20-mer peptide. Antigen specificity for these receptors is unknown. Only in-frame clones appear in the TCRdb table, and some are missing; sequencing was by immunoSEQ multiplex PCR. The data hold some 49,000 clones, with approximately 80% observed a single time. The sequences come from PBMCs, collected from a glioma patient whose treatment included an IDH1 peptide vaccine. Source of these receptors: a middle-aged woman with glioma. Some clones in this sample may be carry-over from other donors' samples.

The rearrangement joins TRBV9 to TRBJ2-3; TRBD2 agrees at 9 bases. Germline V gene sequence: CDR1 SGDLS, CDR2 YYNGEE. The J segment lost 4 bases and the V segment lost 0 bases, leaving 9 bases of the junction unmatched. The length of the CDR3 is 17 residues. The CDR3 loop is CASSVATGRGGSDTQYF. The CDR3 DNA follows: TGTGCCAGCAGCGTAGCTACGGGGCGGGGGGGCTCAGATACGCAGTATTTT. Full variable domain (missing parts from reference TRBV9 and TRBJ2-3): DSGVTQTPKHLITATGQRVTLRCSPRSGDLSVYWYQQSLDQGLQFLIQYYNGEERAKGNILERFSAQQFPDLHSELNLSSLELGDSALYFCASSVATGRGGSDTQYFGPGTRLTVL.

A few counts support this clone. The chain recombines TRBV2 with TRBJ1-1; tentative D call: TRBD1 (5 bases). This CDR3 contains 11 residues. Trimming shortened V by 4 bases and J by 9 bases, and 9 bases separated the two germline ends. Germline loops: CDR1 SNHLY, CDR2 FYNNEI. This CDR3 reads CASSVGAQAFF. The CDR3 DNA is TGTGCCAGCAGTGTCGGGGCCCAAGCTTTCTTT. Full variable domain (outside the CDR3, taken from reference TRBV2 and TRBJ1-1): EPEVTQTPSHQVTQMGQEVILRCVPISNHLYFYWYRQILGQKVEFLVSFYNNEISEKSEIFDDQFSVERPDGSNFTLKIRSTKLEDSAMYFCASSVGAQAFFGQGTRLTVV.

The chain recombines TRBV6-5 with TRBJ2-5; possibly TRBD1 for D (6 bases). Germline V gene sequence: CDR1 MNHEY, CDR2 SVGAGI. The CDR3 has 12 residues. V dropped 2 bases and J dropped 5 bases, with 6 bases sitting between them. The CDR3: CASSYQGETQYF. The DNA for the CDR3 is TGTGCCAGCAGTTACCAGGGGGAGACCCAGTACTTC.

CDR3 sequence reads: CASSRGSTSEQYF. The CDR3, as DNA: TGTGCCAGCAGTAGGGGTAGTACTTCCGAGCAGTACTTC. The J gene is TRBJ2-7, the V gene TRBV6-5; TRBD1 might be the D (5 bases). CDR3 length: 13 amino acids. Germline V gene lookup returns CDR1 MNHEY and CDR2 SVGAGI. V was clipped by 5 bases and J by 6 bases, with 14 bases between them.

The chain carries TRBV6-6 and TRBJ1-5; D may be TRBD1 (5 bases). Germline V gene data show CDR1 as MNHNY and CDR2 as SVGAGI (reference sequence). The germline V and J ends were trimmed by 6 bases and 5 bases, with 14 bases remaining between them. The CDR3 loop spans 14 amino acids. The CDR3 spells CASRHRTYDQPQHF. CDR3 nucleotide sequence: TGTGCCAGCAGGCACCGGACATACGATCAGCCCCAGCATTTT.

The gene calls are TRBV9 and TRBJ2-3, with D unclear. Germline CDR1 is SGDLS and CDR2 is YYNGEE. CDR3 length: 13 residues. The V end was cut by 0 bases, the J end by 3 bases, with 5 bases between. As DNA, the CDR3 is TGTGCCAGCAGCGTAGAAGGTACAGATACGCAGTATTTT. Protein product: CASSVEGTDTQYF.

The table lists this clone with a count of one. The chain is built from TRBV7-2 and TRBJ1-2; possible D gene TRBD1, 5 bases. Germline V lookup: CDR1 SGHTA, CDR2 FQGNSA. Trimming removed 5 bases at V and 8 bases at J, with 21 bases between. The CDR3 has 15 amino acids. CDR3 nucleotides: TGTGCCAGCAGCCCTCGCATAACGGGGCTCGGGGGCTACACCTTC. The encoded protein is CASSPRITGLGGYTF. Based on the CDR3 plus reference TRBV7-2 and TRBJ1-2, the full variable domain is GAGVSQSPSNKVTEKGKDVELRCDPISGHTALYWYRQSLGQGLEFLIYFQGNSAPDKSGLPSDRFSAERTGGSVSTLTIQRTQQEDSAVYLCASSPRITGLGGYTFGSGTRLTVV.

V usage is TRBV7-8 and J usage is TRBJ2-5; TRBD2 might be the D (6 bases). This CDR3 contains 17 residues. V lost 4 bases to trimming and J lost 5 bases, with 23 bases between them. From germline, CDR1 is SGHVS and CDR2 FQNEAQ. CDR3 bases: TGTGCCAGCAGCTCAAGGAGGGCTCGCGGGGAGTGGGAGACCCAGTACTTC. Protein sequence: CASSSRRARGEWETQYF. The complete variable domain, with remaining parts taken from reference TRBV7-8 and TRBJ2-5, reads GAGVSQSPRYKVAKRGQDVALRCDPISGHVSLFWYQQALGQGPEFLTYFQNEAQLDKSGLPSDRFFAERPEGSVSTLKIQRTQQEDSAVYLCASSSRRARGEWETQYFGPGTRLLVL.

The V call is TRBV7-2, the J call TRBJ2-7, with a possible D match to TRBD2 (5 bases). The CDR3 has 14 amino acids. The V gene lost 0 bases and the J gene lost 0 bases, with 6 bases spanning the gap. Germline-derived CDR1 and CDR2 are SGHTA and FQGNSA. The CDR3, as DNA: TGTGCCAGCAGCTTAGCCGGGGTCTCCTACGAGCAGTACTTC. As protein: CASSLAGVSYEQYF. Variable domain in full (rest from reference TRBV7-2 and TRBJ2-7): GAGVSQSPSNKVTEKGKDVELRCDPISGHTALYWYRQSLGQGLEFLIYFQGNSAPDKSGLPSDRFSAERTGGSVSTLTIQRTQQEDSAVYLCASSLAGVSYEQYFGPGTRLTVT.

In its sample, this clone was seen once. The gene calls are TRBV27 and TRBJ1-2, with TRBD1 identical over 8 bases. Germline V gene data show CDR1 as MNHEY and CDR2 as SMNVEV (reference sequence). The CDR3 is made up of 15 amino acids. J gave up 6 bases and V 5 bases, and 11 bases lay outside the gene matches. This CDR3 is CASSPRQGIEDGYTF. CDR3 nucleotide sequence: TGTGCCAGCAGTCCGAGACAGGGGATTGAGGATGGCTACACCTTC.

This clone appeared a single time. The V gene is TRBV5-8, the J gene TRBJ2-3; D is unresolved. The CDR3 is 14 residues long. Germline values: CDR1 SGHTS, CDR2 YDEGEE. V was pared by 0 bases and J by 0 bases, with 5 bases between. The CDR3: CASSLGISTDTQYF. CDR3 bases: TGTGCCAGCAGCTTGGGTATTAGCACAGATACGCAGTATTTT.

V is TRBV9 and J is TRBJ2-7; the match to TRBD1 covers 8 bases. This CDR3 spans 12 amino acids. Germline values: CDR1 SGDLS, CDR2 YYNGEE. J was trimmed by 7 bases and V by 0 bases; bases with no gene match: 0. CDR3 sequence reads: CASSVGDREQYF. The CDR3 coding sequence is TGTGCCAGCAGCGTAGGGGACAGGGAGCAGTACTTC.

The chain combines TRBV6-5 with TRBJ2-7; tentatively, D is TRBD1 or TRBD2 (5 bases each). Looked up from germline, CDR1 is MNHEY and CDR2 is SVGAGI. The germline V and J ends were trimmed by 5 bases and 2 bases, with 10 bases remaining between them. The CDR3 totals 13 residues. In DNA, the CDR3 is TGTGCCAGCAGTGCCGGGACCACCTACGAGCAGTACTTC. Translating it yields CASSAGTTYEQYF.

J is TRBJ2-7 and V is TRBV6-5; perhaps TRBD1 as D (5 bases). The V end was cut by 4 bases, the J end by 6 bases, with 22 bases between. Per the germline V gene, CDR1 is MNHEY and CDR2 is SVGAGI. The CDR3 loop spans 16 amino acids. The CDR3 bases are TGTGCCAGCAGTTCCGACGACAGCGCCTTGTTCTCCGAGCAGTACTTC. Amino acid sequence: CASSSDDSALFSEQYF.

V is TRBV5-1 and J is TRBJ1-2; no firm D call. Trimming stripped 0 bases from V and 2 bases from J, with 8 bases between. This CDR3 is 14 amino acids long. Per the germline V gene, CDR1 is SGHRS and CDR2 is YFSETQ. DNA of the CDR3: TGCGCCAGCAGCTTGGACACCTCAAACTATGGCTACACCTTC. Protein sequence: CASSLDTSNYGYTF.

J is TRBJ2-3 and V is TRBV11-1; 12 bases align to TRBD2. The trim removed 1 base at V and 11 bases at J, leaving 7 bases unmatched. The CDR3 covers 15 residues. Germline-derived CDR1 and CDR2 are SGHAT and FQDESV (reference sequence). As DNA, the CDR3 is TGTGCCAGCAGCTTAGAACGCCTACTAGCGGGGGGGCAGTATTTT. Protein sequence: CASSLERLLAGGQYF.

There are a few counts of this clone. This chain connects TRBV29-1 to TRBJ1-4; D is possibly TRBD1 (5 bases). V dropped 4 bases and J dropped 5 bases, with 11 bases sitting between them. Germline V lookup: CDR1 SQVTM, CDR2 ANQGSEA. The CDR3 contains 13 residues. The CDR3 DNA is TGCAGCGTTGGTTGGGGGGGAAATGAAAAACTGTTTTTT. Residues: CSVGWGGNEKLFF.

V and J are TRBV7-2 and TRBJ2-2, with D perhaps TRBD2 (5 bases). The germline CDR1 and CDR2 sequences are SGHTA and FQGNSA. V was clipped by 4 bases and J by 0 bases, with 12 bases between them. This CDR3 contains 16 residues. CDR3 residues: CASSSRGRSNTGELFF. The CDR3 DNA follows: TGTGCCAGCAGCTCTAGAGGGAGATCGAACACCGGGGAGCTGTTTTTT. Filled out from reference TRBV7-2 and TRBJ2-2, the complete variable domain reads GAGVSQSPSNKVTEKGKDVELRCDPISGHTALYWYRQSLGQGLEFLIYFQGNSAPDKSGLPSDRFSAERTGGSVSTLTIQRTQQEDSAVYLCASSSRGRSNTGELFFGEGSRLTVL.

The chain couples TRBV29-1 to TRBJ2-3; D is possibly TRBD2 (6 bases). Germline CDR1 and CDR2: SQVTM and ANQGSEA. The CDR3 is 15 amino acids. V was trimmed by 7 bases and J by 3 bases, leaving 20 bases between them. The CDR3 reads CSASVGGVLTDTQYF. DNA for the CDR3: TGCAGCGCCTCCGTGGGCGGGGTTCTGACAGATACGCAGTATTTT.

This clone is labeled medium-sized. The chain combines TRBV5-4 with TRBJ2-5; D is perhaps TRBD2 (6 bases). Judging by the DNA end, TRBJ2-7 fits better; the J call may be wrong. This CDR3 spans 13 amino acids. Germline V gene sequence: CDR1 SGHNT, CDR2 YYREEE (reference sequence). The CDR3 reads CASSPGVGDEQYF. CDR3 nucleotide sequence: TGTGCCAGCAGCCCGGGGGTCGGAGACGAGCAGTACTTC.

This chain links TRBV27 with TRBJ2-5, with D perhaps given as TRBD1 or TRBD2 (5 bases each). CDR1 is MNHEY and CDR2 is SMNVEV in the germline V gene (reference sequence). Trimming stripped 6 bases from V and 6 bases from J, with 17 bases between. The CDR3 contains 14 residues. The DNA for the CDR3 is TGTGCCAGCAGGACCCATGACGGGGCAAAGACCCAGTACTTC. This encodes CASRTHDGAKTQYF.